Below are 23 T cell receptor beta chains sequenced from a single sample in a study of shared clonotypes between healthy human individuals. The data were produced by immunoSEQ multiplex PCR, yet TCRdb's version contains in-frame clones alone and is incomplete. The table has 90,000 to 100,000 clones, around half seen once. Source material: PBMCs. Every receptor here comes from a woman aged 35 to 49 in good health. Some clones in this sample may be carry-over from other donors' samples.

The J gene is TRBJ2-7, the V gene TRBV28; D possibly uses TRBD1 or TRBD2 (6 bases each). V was trimmed by 7 bases and J by 0 bases, leaving 16 bases between them. The CDR3 is made up of 15 amino acids. Germline CDR1 reads MDHEN; CDR2 reads SYDVKM. In DNA form, the CDR3 reads TGTGCCAGCATTCCCTTAAAGGGGGGCTCCTACGAGCAGTACTTC. Its translation: CASIPLKGGSYEQYF.

This chain links TRBV18 with TRBJ2-2; 9 bases are shared with TRBD1. Germline V gene sequence: CDR1 KGHSH, CDR2 LQKENI. The junction had 8 bases not matched to a gene; V was cut back by 4 bases and J by 5 bases. The CDR3 is 16 residues long. CDR3 sequence reads: CASSRTGTGLTGELFF. In nucleotides, the CDR3 is TGTGCCAGCTCACGCACCGGGACAGGGCTGACCGGGGAGCTGTTTTTT. Drawing the rest from reference TRBV18 and TRBJ2-2, the complete variable domain is NAGVMQNPRHLVRRRGQEARLRCSPMKGHSHVYWYRQLPEEGLKFMVYLQKENIIDESGMPKERFSAEFPKEGPSILRIQQVVRGDSAAYFCASSRTGTGLTGELFFGEGSRLTVL.

The chain employs TRBV15 and TRBJ2-1; D possibly uses TRBD1 or TRBD2 (5 bases each). Germline values: CDR1 LNHNV, CDR2 YYDKDF (reference sequence). The CDR3 loop spans 16 amino acids. With 1 base removed from V and 0 bases from J, the gap between germline ends came to 10 bases. This CDR3 is CATSRGGVSSYNEQFF. The CDR3 bases are TGTGCCACCAGCAGAGGAGGGGTAAGCTCCTACAATGAGCAGTTCTTC.

This clone has ten or more counts. The same CDR3 also results from other DNA sequences found in this sample. The chain employs TRBV7-6 and TRBJ2-3, with a tentative D call TRBD2 (5 bases). V lost 5 bases, J lost 5 bases, and 14 bases lay in between. CDR3 length: 14 residues. Germline lookup yields CDR1 SGHVS and CDR2 FNYEAQ. The CDR3 is CASSPQRAGDTQYF. In nucleotides, the CDR3 is TGTGCCAGCAGCCCGCAAAGGGCGGGAGATACGCAGTATTTT.

This clone turned up a few times. A read error may be the cause here, since a much bigger clone is one base away. The V call is TRBV6-6, the J call TRBJ1-1; the D is unclear. The germline CDR1 and CDR2 sequences are MNHNY and SVGAGI (reference sequence). This CDR3 spans 13 amino acids. V lost 0 bases to trimming and J lost 4 bases, with 6 bases between them. The CDR3 here is CASSYSMSTEAFF. DNA for the CDR3: TGTGCCAGCAGTTACTCGATGAGCACTGAAGCTTTCTTT.

This clone was seen once. CDR3 DNA: TGTGCCAGCAGCTCCCGACAGGAGGGAGAGACCCAGTACTTC. Translated, it gives CASSSRQEGETQYF. The chain has TRBV28 and TRBJ2-5; D may correspond to TRBD1 or TRBD2 (6 bases each). Trimming stripped 6 bases from V and 4 bases from J, with 15 bases between. CDR1 is MDHEN and CDR2 is SYDVKM in the germline V gene. CDR3 length equals 14 residues.

The genes are TRBV7-2 and TRBJ1-5; D is undetermined. V lost 4 bases, J lost 0 bases, and 7 bases lay in between. The CDR3 contains 14 residues. Germline V gives CDR1 SGHTA, CDR2 FQGNSA. CDR3 DNA sequence: TGTGCCAGCAGCTCCATTAATAGCAATCAGCCCCAGCATTTT. It codes for CASSSINSNQPQHF.

The chain carries TRBV11-2 and TRBJ2-1; D is perhaps TRBD1 (6 bases). Trimming took 1 base from V and 5 from J, leaving 12 bases between them. Germline V gene sequence: CDR1 SGHAT, CDR2 FQNNGV. This CDR3 contains 15 residues. The CDR3 DNA reads as TGTGCCAGCAGCTTAGCGGGCGGACAGCACAATGAGCAGTTCTTC. The encoded protein is CASSLAGGQHNEQFF.

The chain carries TRBV5-1 and TRBJ1-2; D unclear. Deletions cut 0 bases from V and 1 base from J, with 7 bases between. Germline-derived CDR1 and CDR2 are SGHRS and YFSETQ. The CDR3 runs to 14 residues. CDR3 protein: CASSLEGSNYGYTF. In DNA, the CDR3 is TGCGCCAGCAGCTTGGAGGGCAGTAACTATGGCTACACCTTC.

This clone appeared a few times. V is TRBV30 and J is TRBJ1-1; tentatively, D is TRBD1 (5 bases). The germline V gene has CDR1 GTSNPN and CDR2 SVGIG (reference sequence). V lost 2 bases to trimming and J lost 3 bases, with 13 bases between them. The CDR3 is 14 residues long. Here the CDR3 DNA reads TGTGCCTGGAGTACCACAGCGGGGGACACTGAAGCTTTCTTT. Translated, it gives CAWSTTAGDTEAFF. Together with reference TRBV30 and TRBJ1-1, the CDR3 gives the full variable domain: SQTIHQWPATLVQPVGSPLSLECTVEGTSNPNLYWYRQAAGRGLQLLFYSVGIGQISSEVPQNLSASRPQDRQFILSSKKLLLSDSGFYLCAWSTTAGDTEAFFGQGTRLTVV.

The chain couples TRBV6-5 to TRBJ2-5; TRBD1 aligns across 7 bases. Germline V gene sequence: CDR1 MNHEY, CDR2 SVGAGI. The trim removed 5 bases at V and 4 bases at J, leaving 10 bases unmatched. This CDR3 spans 15 amino acids. The CDR3 sequence is CASSPRVGGLETQYF. For the CDR3, the DNA is TGTGCCAGCAGTCCCCGGGTAGGGGGCCTAGAGACCCAGTACTTC.

This clone was observed many times. This chain uses TRBV5-6 with TRBJ2-3; the D gene is possibly TRBD2 (6 bases). Germline V gives CDR1 SGHDT, CDR2 YYEEEE. Trimming removed 3 bases at V and 4 bases at J, with 12 bases between. CDR3 size: 14 residues. The CDR3 DNA is TGTGCCAGCAGCTACGGACTAATGGCAGATACGCAGTATTTT. It is translated as CASSYGLMADTQYF.

This clone has a handful of counts. The V and J genes are TRBV30 and TRBJ2-7, with D perhaps being TRBD1 or TRBD2 (5 bases each). CDR3 length: 12 residues. Germline V gene data show CDR1 as GTSNPN and CDR2 as SVGIG (reference sequence). Trimming stripped 1 base from V and 6 bases from J, with 10 bases between. The CDR3 region is CAWSAPGTEQYF. CDR3 coding DNA: TGTGCCTGGAGTGCCCCAGGGACCGAGCAGTACTTC.

This clone was detected a few times. V usage is TRBV7-8 and J usage is TRBJ2-3; the match to TRBD2 covers 7 bases. CDR1 and CDR2 from the germline V gene are SGHVS and FQNEAQ. V was pared by 5 bases and J by 1 base, with 12 bases of the junction left unmatched. The CDR3 covers 17 residues. This CDR3 reads CASSPSSGRFRTDTQYF. Here the CDR3 DNA reads TGTGCCAGCAGCCCATCATCCGGGAGGTTTCGCACAGATACGCAGTATTTT.

V and J are TRBV11-1 and TRBJ2-1; 7 positions match TRBD2. J gave up 8 bases and V 2 bases, and 6 bases lay outside the gene matches. This CDR3 comprises 14 residues. CDR1 and CDR2 (germline): SGHAT, FQDESV (reference sequence). DNA of the CDR3: TGTGCCAGCAGCTTAACTAGCGCGGGCGATGAGCAGTTCTTC. Translation: CASSLTSAGDEQFF.

This clone was found many times. This sample also contains other DNA sequences that code for the same CDR3. The rearrangement joins TRBV2 to TRBJ2-1; D gene unclear. Germline assignment: CDR1 SNHLY and CDR2 FYNNEI. The germline V and J ends were trimmed by 4 bases and 0 bases, with 10 bases remaining between them. The CDR3 has 15 amino acids. The CDR3 loop is CASSGFVSSYNEQFF. The CDR3 nucleotides read TGTGCCAGCAGTGGGTTCGTAAGCTCCTACAATGAGCAGTTCTTC.

This chain links TRBV5-1 with TRBJ2-1; 12 positions agree with TRBD2. Per germline, CDR1 SGHRS and CDR2 YFSETQ. V shed 4 bases, J shed 1 base, and the junction held 6 bases outside the gene matches. The CDR3 runs 17 residues. The DNA of the CDR3 is TGCGCCAGCAGCCTAACTAGCGGGAGGAGGTCCTACAATGAGCAGTTCTTC. It translates to CASSLTSGRRSYNEQFF.

As concerns this clone: The junction and the germline gene differ at one end; a read error may be behind it. V gene TRBV6-6 combines with J gene TRBJ2-1; D is perhaps TRBD1 (5 bases). The CDR3 runs to 14 residues. Germline V lookup: CDR1 MNHNY, CDR2 SVGAGI (reference sequence). The CDR3 here is CASTLIRGSDEQLF. CDR3 sequence (DNA): TGTGCCAGCACCTTAATAAGGGGATCGGATGAGCAGCTCTTC.

The chain has TRBV6-5 and TRBJ1-5; 7 nucleotides match TRBD1. The CDR3 spans 14 residues. The germline CDR1 and CDR2 sequences are MNHEY and SVGAGI. The ends lost 5 bases at V and 1 base at J; junction bases unmatched: 2. The CDR3 DNA follows: TGTGCCAGCAGTAGCAGGGGGAGCAATCAGCCCCAGCATTTT. As protein: CASSSRGSNQPQHF.

This clone was observed many times. The gene calls are TRBV5-1 and TRBJ2-7; possible D gene TRBD1, 6 bases. Germline CDR1 and CDR2: SGHRS and YFSETQ. V was cut by 4 bases and J by 0 bases, with 14 bases left in between. The CDR3 contains 15 residues. As DNA, the CDR3 is TGCGCCAGCAGCCCGGGACACACAAGCTCCTACGAGCAGTACTTC. Amino acids: CASSPGHTSSYEQYF.

This clone was recorded only once. The chain links TRBV10-3 to TRBJ2-1; 10 bases line up with TRBD1. J was trimmed by 4 bases and V by 5 bases; bases with no gene match: 8. Germline-derived CDR1 and CDR2 are ENHRY and SYGVKD. The CDR3 consists of 16 residues. The DNA of the CDR3 is TGTGCCATCAGTCATTCCGGGACAGGGGATTACAATGAGCAGTTCTTC. Translation gives CAISHSGTGDYNEQFF.

V is TRBV5-1 and J is TRBJ2-6, with D perhaps matching TRBD1 or TRBD2 (6 bases each). CDR1 is SGHRS, CDR2 YFSETQ, per germline. This CDR3 has 14 amino acids. V was cut by 4 bases and J by 4 bases, with 9 bases left in between. The CDR3 region is CASSRGDGANVLTF. DNA for the CDR3: TGCGCCAGCAGCAGGGGGGACGGGGCCAACGTCCTGACTTTC.

V gene TRBV6-1 combines with J gene TRBJ2-7, with D perhaps TRBD2 (6 bases). CDR3 length: 13 residues. Trimming pared 8 bases from V and 1 base from J, leaving 12 bases between. Germline V gives CDR1 MNHNS, CDR2 SASEGT. CDR3 amino acids: CASGREESYEQYF. The CDR3 DNA sequence: TGTGCCAGCGGGCGGGAAGAATCCTACGAGCAGTACTTC.